This is a list of T cell receptor beta chains from one sample in a study of PD-1 blockade in classical Hodgkin lymphoma. Here immunoSEQ multiplex PCR was the method, and the copy in TCRdb shows in-frame clones only, minus some. The sample shows around 26,000 clones, almost 85% of them seen only once. The sample here was peripheral blood mononuclear cells (PBMCs), taken before the second cycle of nivolumab. These receptors were obtained from a human donor with classical Hodgkin lymphoma. Both conserved end residues are trimmed from each CDR3. The size entry is marked missing in some rows and otherwise reads once, few, many or a size class.

CDR3aa,v_gene,abundance,j_gene
AWSLTGPYAKDTQY,TRBV30,.,TRBJ2-3
ASSLRGGSTDTQY,TRBV7-7,.,TRBJ2-3
ASSPRGLDFPGELF,TRBV7-8,.,TRBJ2-2
ASSQVFRPTEAF,TRBV4-1,.,TRBJ1-1
ASSLRGRGYT,TRBV11-2,.,TRBJ1-2
ASSQEKDTSSYEQY,TRBV4-3,.,TRBJ2-7
ASSRGTGRGTEAF,TRBV4-1,medium-sized,TRBJ1-1
ASSARGETQY,TRBV4-1,.,TRBJ2-5
ASSIGTGDYGYT,TRBV19,.,TRBJ1-2
ASSPGGALGGYT,TRBV6-6,.,TRBJ1-2
ASSTGARYGYT,TRBV6-5,.,TRBJ1-2
ASSPGTGDYEQY,TRBV5-1,.,TRBJ2-7
ASSEGQLGAGELF,TRBV10-1,.,TRBJ2-2
ASSSPERGGSAGELF,TRBV5-1,.,TRBJ2-2
ASSKGSSGGSYNEQF,TRBV7-2,.,TRBJ2-1
ASTRGEEGTEAF,TRBV23-1,.,TRBJ1-1
ASSFEPGRGPPLYGYT,TRBV5-4,.,TRBJ1-2
ASSFSSGGRETQY,TRBV11-2,once,TRBJ2-5
ASSQEVLIQETQY,TRBV4-1,.,TRBJ2-5
ASSPHADTQY,TRBV7-9,.,TRBJ2-3
ASSPDRGQIQPQH,TRBV27,.,TRBJ1-5
ASSGQGLDEKLF,TRBV7-9,few,TRBJ1-4
ASSLSQFYTGELF,TRBV28,.,TRBJ2-2
ATSRGTEGGETQY,TRBV15,.,TRBJ2-5
ASSRDDYGYT,TRBV5-4,.,TRBJ1-2
ASSIAPAGITDTQY,TRBV19,.,TRBJ2-3
ATPRARGQGYGSPLH,TRBV4-3,.,TRBJ1-6
ASSLRAAFSGANVLT,TRBV7-6,.,TRBJ2-6
ASSPGPIGYSPLH,TRBV5-6,.,TRBJ1-6
ASSSAGHPKAF,TRBV7-8,.,TRBJ1-1